Below, 30 T cell receptor beta chains from the same sample are listed, as sequenced in a study of OX40 agonist ivuxolimab in advanced cancers. Libraries were prepared by immunoSEQ multiplex PCR; TCRdb keeps only in-frame clonotypes and omits some of them. The table lists about 50,000 clones, approximately 86% of them singletons, with roughly an eighth in the top ten. This specimen consisted of CD4+ or CD8+ T cells sorted from blood, obtained in a trial of the OX40 agonist ivuxolimab. The receptors derive from an adult with an advanced solid tumor such as melanoma, head and neck, liver or kidney cancer.

The chain is built from TRBV15 and TRBJ2-3; D not resolved. Trimming pared 2 bases from V and 2 bases from J, leaving 14 bases between. This CDR3 comprises 16 residues. CDR1 and CDR2 (germline): LNHNV, YYDKDF (reference sequence). CDR3 in amino acids: CATSRTYGELTDTQYF. As DNA, the CDR3 is TGTGCCACCAGCAGAACTTATGGGGAACTCACAGATACGCAGTATTTT.

V and J are TRBV28 and TRBJ2-1; TRBD2 agrees at 8 bases. There are 19 residues in the CDR3. V lost 2 bases, J lost 2 bases, and 14 bases stayed unmatched. The V gene's germline CDR1 is MDHEN and CDR2 SYDVKM. This CDR3 reads CASSLGLAGSPLPYNEQFF. CDR3 sequence (DNA): TGTGCCAGCAGTTTAGGGCTAGCGGGTTCCCCTCTCCCCTACAATGAGCAGTTCTTC. Combining the CDR3 with reference TRBV28 and TRBJ2-1 gives the whole variable domain DVKVTQSSRYLVKRTGEKVFLECVQDMDHENMFWYRQDPGLGLRLIYFSYDVKMKEKGDIPEGYSVSREKKERFSLILESASTNQTSMYLCASSLGLAGSPLPYNEQFFGPGTRLTVL.

This sequence joins TRBV7-9 and TRBJ2-6; D call uncertain. The V gene's germline CDR1 is SEHNR and CDR2 FQNEAQ (reference sequence). The ends were cut back, 0 bases at V and 0 bases at J, with 3 bases in the middle. The CDR3 runs to 15 residues. The CDR3 loop reads CASSLAYSGANVLTF. The CDR3 region has the DNA TGTGCCAGCAGCTTAGCATACTCTGGGGCCAACGTCCTGACTTTC.

This clone was detected once. V and J are TRBV30 and TRBJ1-4; the match to TRBD1 covers 8 bases. The junction had 4 bases not matched to a gene; V was cut back by 7 bases and J by 0 bases. The length of the CDR3 is 14 residues. Per germline, CDR1 GTSNPN and CDR2 SVGIG (reference sequence). The CDR3 loop is CASGQGATNEKLFF. In DNA, the CDR3 is TGTGCCTCCGGACAGGGTGCAACTAATGAAAAACTGTTTTTT.

This clone was seen a few times. Within the sample, other DNA sequences also encode this same CDR3. The chain recombines TRBV7-2 with TRBJ2-7; no definite D call. This CDR3 spans 12 amino acids. Trimming pared 1 base from V and 3 bases from J, leaving 4 bases between. From germline, CDR1 is SGHTA and CDR2 FQGNSA. CDR3 sequence: CASSLVGYEQYF. CDR3 DNA sequence: TGTGCCAGCAGCTTAGTGGGCTACGAGCAGTACTTC.

The V call is TRBV5-5, the J call TRBJ1-2; 7 bases agree with TRBD1. CDR1 and CDR2 from the germline V gene are SGHKS and YYEKEE (reference sequence). The CDR3 is made up of 14 amino acids. V shed 6 bases and J 0 bases; nucleotides not matched to a gene: 5. CDR3 sequence: CASTVGQANYGYTF. DNA of the CDR3: TGTGCCAGCACCGTCGGACAGGCTAACTATGGCTACACCTTC.

The chain couples TRBV14 to TRBJ2-3, with D maybe TRBD2 (5 bases). The germline V and J ends were trimmed by 8 bases and 2 bases, with 11 bases remaining between them. Germline CDR1 reads SGHDN; CDR2 reads FVKESK. This CDR3 spans 13 amino acids. The CDR3 nucleotides read TGTGCCAGCTCTTACGGGGTCACAGATACGCAGTATTTT. This codes for CASSYGVTDTQYF.

The chain employs TRBV5-1 and TRBJ2-1; 7 bases align to TRBD1. The germline gives CDR1 SGHRS, CDR2 YFSETQ. The trim removed 3 bases at V and 5 bases at J, leaving 5 bases unmatched. CDR3 length: 14 residues. CDR3 bases: TGCGCCAGCAGCTCGGACAGGACTCACAATGAGCAGTTCTTC. It is translated as CASSSDRTHNEQFF.

A word on this clone: Compared with germline, one end of the junction differs, possibly owing to a read error. The genes are TRBV7-7 and TRBJ2-5, with D possibly matching TRBD2 (5 bases). CDR3 size: 13 residues. From germline, CDR1 is SSHAT and CDR2 FNYEAQ (reference sequence). The CDR3 protein is CASSGGSQETQYF. The DNA for the CDR3 is TGTGCTAGCAGCGGTGGTTCTCAAGAGACCCAGTACTTC. Filled out from reference TRBV7-7 and TRBJ2-5, the complete variable domain reads GAGVSQSPRYKVTKRGQDVTLRCDPISSHATLYWYQQALGQGPEFLTYFNYEAQPDKSGLPSDRFSAERPEGSISTLTIQRTEQRDSAMYRCASSGGSQETQYFGPGTRLLVL.

This chain links TRBV19 with TRBJ2-1, with D perhaps matching TRBD2 (6 bases). The germline CDR1 and CDR2 sequences are LNHDA and SQIVND (reference sequence). The germline V and J ends were trimmed by 6 bases and 4 bases, with 16 bases remaining between them. The CDR3 has 15 residues. CDR3 sequence: CASREGSNLYNEQFF. The CDR3 bases are TGTGCCAGTAGGGAGGGATCCAACCTATACAATGAGCAGTTCTTC.

This clone was observed once. This chain connects TRBV7-3 to TRBJ2-3; 8 bases are a match to TRBD1. The CDR3 is 15 amino acids. Trimming at V came to 3 bases and at J to 0 bases, leaving 2 bases not matched to a gene. The V gene's germline CDR1 is SGHTA and CDR2 FQGTGA. The CDR3 nucleotides read TGTGCCAGCAGCTTTAGACAGGGGAGCACAGATACGCAGTATTTT. Protein: CASSFRQGSTDTQYF.

This chain uses TRBV10-3 with TRBJ2-7; TRBD2 is a possible D gene (6 bases). Germline V gene lookup returns CDR1 ENHRY and CDR2 SYGVKD. V gave up 9 bases and J gave up 2 bases, with 17 bases separating them. This CDR3 has 14 amino acids. CDR3 region: CAMASGGSTYEQYF. The CDR3 nucleotides read TGTGCCATGGCGTCTGGGGGGTCGACCTACGAGCAGTACTTC.

The chain has TRBV30 and TRBJ1-3, with D hard to call. CDR1 is GTSNPN and CDR2 is SVGIG in the germline V gene (reference sequence). Trimming left V 8 bases short and J 3 bases short, with 11 bases between. The CDR3 contains 12 residues. CDR3 coding DNA: TGTGCCCCCAGATGGCGTGGAAACACCATATATTTT. It translates to CAPRWRGNTIYF.

This sequence joins TRBV6-5 and TRBJ2-7; D is possibly TRBD1 (6 bases). The V and J ends lost 2 bases and 7 bases respectively, with 12 bases between them. The CDR3 is 13 amino acids. CDR1 is MNHEY and CDR2 is SVGAGI in the germline V gene. Here the CDR3 reads CASSYVGAGEQYF. Here the CDR3 DNA reads TGTGCCAGCAGTTACGTGGGGGCCGGGGAGCAGTACTTC.

The table lists this clone with a few counts. The chain links TRBV28 to TRBJ1-1; D gene uncertain. The CDR3 contains 12 residues. V lost 4 bases, J lost 1 base, and 4 bases lay in between. The germline CDR1 and CDR2 sequences are MDHEN and SYDVKM. CDR3 region: CASSWWNTEAFF. The CDR3 coding sequence is TGTGCCAGCAGTTGGTGGAACACTGAAGCTTTCTTT.

J is TRBJ2-3 and V is TRBV28, with D perhaps TRBD1 (6 bases). There are 17 residues in the CDR3. Germline lookup yields CDR1 MDHEN and CDR2 SYDVKM. Trimming left V 2 bases short and J 2 bases short, with 17 bases between. DNA of the CDR3: TGTGCCAGCAGTTTACAAAGAGGGGGAAGCTCCACAGATACGCAGTATTTT. Amino acid sequence: CASSLQRGGSSTDTQYF.

The genes are TRBV29-1 and TRBJ1-1; D is unresolved. V lost 4 bases to trimming and J lost 1 base, with 4 bases between them. The germline V gene encodes CDR1 SQVTM and CDR2 ANQGSEA. The CDR3 is 11 residues long. The CDR3 bases are TGCAGCGTTGCGAGGAACACTGAAGCTTTCTTT. Its protein is CSVARNTEAFF.

This clone was counted a single time. The chain combines TRBV27 with TRBJ1-4, with D perhaps TRBD1 (5 bases). The V end lost 8 bases, the J end lost 4 bases, and 14 bases lay between the germline ends. Germline lookup yields CDR1 MNHEY and CDR2 SMNVEV (reference sequence). There are 14 residues in the CDR3. The chain's CDR3 is CASLKGPINEKLFF. DNA for the CDR3: TGTGCCAGCCTCAAGGGACCGATTAATGAAAAACTGTTTTTT.

The V call is TRBV5-1, the J call TRBJ1-2; no definite D call. CDR3 length: 14 residues. Germline CDR1 SGHRS, CDR2 YFSETQ. V was cut by 5 bases and J by 6 bases, with 17 bases left in between. CDR3 in amino acids: CASRIFTGGDGYTF. CDR3 in DNA: TGCGCCAGCAGAATCTTCACCGGAGGCGATGGCTACACCTTC.

In this sample, this clone turned up once. The CDR3 sequence: CASSLAPGQGYEQYF. The DNA for the CDR3 is TGTGCCAGCAGCTTGGCTCCGGGACAGGGCTACGAGCAGTACTTC. The V gene is TRBV5-4, the J gene TRBJ2-7; 9 nucleotides match TRBD1. The CDR3 loop spans 15 amino acids. CDR1 is SGHNT and CDR2 is YYREEE in the germline V gene (reference sequence). The V segment lost 0 bases and the J segment 3 bases; nucleotides outside the gene matches: 4. The full variable domain, with the rest looked up from reference TRBV5-4 and TRBJ2-7, is ETGVTQSPTHLIKTRGQQVTLRCSSQSGHNTVSWYQQALGQGPQFIFQYYREEENGRGNFPPRFSGLQFPNYSSELNVNALELDDSALYLCASSLAPGQGYEQYFGPGTRLTVT.

The genes are TRBV27 and TRBJ1-5; 7 nucleotides match TRBD1. The CDR3 loop spans 13 amino acids. V trimming: 3 bases; J trimming: 7 bases; junction bases outside the gene matches: 3. Germline loops: CDR1 MNHEY, CDR2 SMNVEV (reference sequence). The CDR3 DNA follows: TGTGCCAGCAGTTTCACAGGGGCCCAGCCCCAGCATTTT. Protein: CASSFTGAQPQHF.

This clone was counted only a few times. The chain combines TRBV5-4 with TRBJ1-1; TRBD1 matches at 11 bases. From germline, CDR1 is SGHNT and CDR2 YYREEE (reference sequence). Trimming cost V 4 bases and J 3 bases; bases outside gene matches: 5. This CDR3 spans 15 amino acids. The chain's CDR3 is CASSRTGQGDTEAFF. CDR3 nucleotides: TGTGCCAGCAGCCGGACGGGACAGGGGGACACTGAAGCTTTCTTT.

The chain has TRBV30 and TRBJ2-5; 9 bases fit TRBD2. Trimming took 2 bases from V and 10 from J; bases not matched to a gene: 8. The CDR3 loop spans 13 amino acids. Germline assignment: CDR1 GTSNPN and CDR2 SVGIG (reference sequence). In DNA form, the CDR3 reads TGTGCCTGGAGTTTAATAGCGGGAGTGAACCAGTACTTC. Translating it yields CAWSLIAGVNQYF.

The V gene is TRBV6-5, the J gene TRBJ2-7; D is ambiguous. The CDR3 length is 14 residues. Trimming stripped 2 bases from V and 3 bases from J, with 11 bases between. Germline V gene lookup returns CDR1 MNHEY and CDR2 SVGAGI. The CDR3 spells CASSYAPGNYEQYF. CDR3 DNA sequence: TGTGCCAGCAGTTACGCCCCTGGGAACTACGAGCAGTACTTC.

The V call is TRBV6-6, the J call TRBJ1-3; D gene ambiguous. V was shortened by 7 bases and J by 16 bases, with 20 bases between the two germline ends. The CDR3 totals 12 residues. CDR1 and CDR2 from the germline V gene are MNHNY and SVGAGI (reference sequence). CDR3 bases: TGTGCCAGCAACCAGGCAGGCCCGACGAGGTATTTT. Protein: CASNQAGPTRYF.

The rearrangement links TRBV12-2 to TRBJ2-3; the D segment call TRBD2 is taken from the table without a DNA check. TRBV12-2 is reported as a pseudogene. The CDR3 is 19 amino acids. CDR3 DNA sequence: TGTGCAAGTCGCTTAGGGCAGGGAGGGCATAGCGGGATGGCAGATACGCAGTATTTT. It yields the protein CASRLGQGGHSGMADTQYF.

The chain joins TRBV7-9 to TRBJ1-1; weak D call: TRBD1 (6 bases). V was shortened by 5 bases and J by 2 bases, with 12 bases between the two germline ends. Germline CDR1 reads SEHNR; CDR2 reads FQNEAQ (reference sequence). CDR3 length: 14 amino acids. The CDR3 region has the DNA TGTGCCAGCAGCATCGGACAGACCAACACTGAAGCTTTCTTT. Translation: CASSIGQTNTEAFF.

This chain uses TRBV18 with TRBJ2-5; D unresolved. CDR1 and CDR2 from the germline V gene are KGHSH and LQKENI. V gave up 3 bases and J gave up 1 base, with 6 bases separating them. The CDR3 consists of 13 residues. The CDR3 nucleotides are TGTGCCAGCTCACCCAACATCCAAGAGACCCAGTACTTC. Translation gives CASSPNIQETQYF.

This sequence joins TRBV7-9 and TRBJ2-7; a weak D match, TRBD2 (6 bases). CDR3 length: 16 residues. V lost 5 bases to trimming and J lost 2 bases, with 19 bases between them. Germline values: CDR1 SEHNR, CDR2 FQNEAQ (reference sequence). DNA of the CDR3: TGTGCCAGCAGCCTATCGTTCGGGGGACGGGCCTACGAGCAGTACTTC. Its protein is CASSLSFGGRAYEQYF.

In nucleotides, the CDR3 is TGTGCCACCAGCAGAGTCAATGGGGCTTTGACCGGGGAGCTGTTTTTT. Its protein product is CATSRVNGALTGELFF. The gene calls are TRBV15 and TRBJ2-2, with D perhaps matching TRBD1 (5 bases). CDR3 length equals 16 residues. Germline V gives CDR1 LNHNV, CDR2 YYDKDF (reference sequence). V was trimmed by 1 base and J by 5 bases, leaving 14 bases between them.